The T cell receptor (beta chain) under discussion was sequenced for a study of cytomegalovirus exposure and HLA in healthy donors. CDR3 length: 13 residues. V lost 4 bases, J lost 8 bases, and 8 bases stayed unmatched. CDR1 SGHDT and CDR2 YYEEEE come from the germline V gene. Study-level results: Later analysis identified around 15,000 TCR beta sequences associated with HLA alleles, using a false discovery rate threshold of 0.05. Per a prior analysis, the majority of TCR beta V segments were productive roughly 87% or roughly 30% of the time. Accounts indicate the classifier identified cytomegalovirus status with strong specificity and sensitivity. Some V segments could not be told apart, so they were left out, TRBV6-2 and TRBV6-3 among them.

Comment on this clone: Its cognate antigen is unknown.

PCR primers comprised 60 Vbeta and 13 Jbeta primers. Method: immunoSEQ multiplex PCR; TCRdb's copy keeps in-frame clones and lacks some. The table has around 150,000 clones, about 82% seen once. This clonotype was sampled from a male donor in good health and CMV-seronegative. The specimen sequenced was PBMCs. The J gene is TRBJ1-2, the V gene TRBV5-6; TRBD1 matches 7 bases. The CDR3 reads CASSPDRSRGYTF. CDR3 in DNA: TGTGCCAGCAGCCCGGACAGGTCCCGAGGCTACACCTTC. Together with reference TRBV5-6 and TRBJ1-2, the CDR3 gives the full variable domain: DAGVTQSPTHLIKTRGQQVTLRCSPKSGHDTVSWYQQALGQGPQFIFQYYEEEERQRGNFPDRFSGHQFPNYSSELNVNALLLGDSALYLCASSPDRSRGYTFGSGTRLTVV.